These 20 T cell receptor beta chains share one sample of origin, sequenced in a study of T cells in Graves' hyperthyroidism and ophthalmopathy (dated by TCRdb to between 2017 and 2020). The protocol used for the library was multiplex PCR. TCRdb names Illumina HiSeq 2000 as the instrument used. The TCR beta CDR3 regions were amplified from RNA transcripts. For the first round of RT-PCR on the TCR CDR3, the HTBI primer set was used together with the Qiagen OneStep RT-PCR kit. TCRdb reprocessed the public reads (quality trimming at Q25 with fastp, clone calling with MiXCR) and kept in-frame beta chains. All rows with the same CDR3 protein become a single entry with the most common DNA and genes. Counted in this sample were 650,000 to 850,000 distinct CDR3 sequences; under 20% of them appeared once. 16% of the sample rests with the top ten. What was sequenced was blood. The receptor source for this set is a woman between 45 and 65 years old with Graves' hyperthyroidism that later progressed to Graves' ophthalmopathy.

This clonotype was recorded at least ten times. The chain has TRBV12-3 or TRBV12-4 and TRBJ1-1; no clear D gene. V was shortened by 7 bases and J by 1 base, with 7 bases between the two germline ends. The CDR3 is 12 amino acids. CDR3 coding DNA: TGTGCCAGCACCTCAAGGAACACTGAAGCTTTCTTT. Protein: CASTSRNTEAFF.

This clonotype came up many times. The CDR3 loop reads CASSPSGTSVDIQYF. The CDR3 DNA sequence: TGTGCCAGCTCACCCTCCGGGACCTCTGTGGACATTCAGTACTTC. The rearrangement joins TRBV18 to TRBJ2-4; possibly TRBD1 or TRBD2 for D (5 bases each). V gave up 3 bases and J gave up 8 bases, with 17 bases separating them. In germline, CDR1 is KGHSH, CDR2 LQKENI. This CDR3 is built from 15 residues.

This clonotype has more than one count but fewer than ten. This sequence joins TRBV19 and TRBJ1-5; D is possibly TRBD1 (5 bases). Trimming removed 6 bases at V and 0 bases at J, with 12 bases between. Germline-derived CDR1 and CDR2 are LNHDA and SQIVND (reference sequence). This CDR3 has 15 residues. The CDR3 is CASRQQDNSNQPQHF. The CDR3, as DNA: TGTGCCAGTAGACAACAGGATAATAGCAATCAGCCCCAGCATTTT.

This clonotype has at least ten counts. The gene calls are TRBV2 and TRBJ2-6; D could derive from TRBD1 or TRBD2 (5 bases each). This CDR3 comprises 15 residues. Looked up from germline, CDR1 is SNHLY and CDR2 is FYNNEI. Trimming shortened V by 11 bases and J by 0 bases, and 14 bases separated the two germline ends. In nucleotides, the CDR3 is TGTGCCTGGGGGTCCGGACGCTCTGGGGCCAACGTCCTGACTTTC. Its translation: CAWGSGRSGANVLTF.

This clonotype was seen ten or more times. This sequence joins TRBV19 and TRBJ1-6; 7 bases map to TRBD1. CDR1 and CDR2 (germline): LNHDA, SQIVND (reference sequence). J lost 6 bases, V lost 6 bases, and 5 bases had no gene match. CDR3 length equals 14 residues. The CDR3 DNA reads as TGTGCCAGTAGGCTACGGGACAGTAATTCACCCCTCCACTTT. It codes for CASRLRDSNSPLHF.

As for this clonotype: A much bigger clone sits one base away, suggesting this may be a read error. The V call is TRBV12-3 or TRBV12-4, the J call TRBJ2-5; D possibly corresponds to TRBD2 (6 bases). The V end lost 2 bases, the J end lost 14 bases, and 24 bases lay between the germline ends. This CDR3 has 15 residues. CDR3 DNA sequence: TGTGCCAGCAGTTTAATAAGGGCTAGCCGGAGGGACCCATACTTC. This gives the protein CASSLIRASRRDPYF.

This clonotype appeared many times. The chain joins TRBV14 to TRBJ2-3, with 8 bases matching TRBD2. This CDR3 spans 15 amino acids. The germline CDR1 and CDR2 sequences are SGHDN and FVKESK. V lost 4 bases to trimming and J lost 2 bases; unmatched junction nucleotides: 5. CDR3 protein: CASSRGLANTDTQYF. CDR3 DNA: TGTGCCAGCAGCCGCGGACTAGCAAACACAGATACGCAGTATTTT.

This clonotype was seen only a few times. The J gene is TRBJ1-2, the V gene TRBV5-4, with D unclear. The V end was cut by 4 bases, the J end by 0 bases, with 4 bases between. The CDR3 has 12 amino acids. The germline V gene encodes CDR1 SGHNT and CDR2 YYREEE (reference sequence). The CDR3: CASSATNYGYTF. The DNA of the CDR3 is TGTGCCAGCAGCGCAACTAACTATGGCTACACCTTC.

CDR3 sequence reads: CASSLVRDFQETQYF. The CDR3, as DNA: TGTGCCAGCAGCTTAGTGAGGGACTTCCAAGAGACCCAGTACTTC. V gene TRBV7-8 combines with J gene TRBJ2-5; perhaps TRBD2 as D (6 bases). This CDR3 contains 15 residues. Germline V gives CDR1 SGHVS, CDR2 FQNEAQ. Between the trimmed V and J ends, which lost 1 base and 1 base, there was a span of 10 bases.

This clonotype was seen ten or more times. The CDR3 loop reads CASSPLGENYGYTF. As DNA, the CDR3 is TGTGCCAGCAGCCCACTCGGGGAGAACTATGGCTACACCTTC. This sequence joins TRBV3-1 and TRBJ1-2; no definite D call. V was cut by 4 bases and J by 2 bases, with 11 bases left in between. This CDR3 spans 14 amino acids. Germline V gives CDR1 LGHDT, CDR2 YNNKEL (reference sequence).

The chain combines TRBV6-5 with TRBJ2-2, with 12 nucleotides matching TRBD1. This CDR3 comprises 17 residues. V gave up 1 base and J gave up 4 bases; unmatched junction bases: 4. Per germline, CDR1 MNHEY and CDR2 SVGAGI. The CDR3 here is CASSYLGQGAGTGELFF. Here the CDR3 DNA reads TGTGCCAGCAGTTACTTGGGACAGGGGGCCGGCACCGGGGAGCTGTTTTTT.

Here the CDR3 reads CASSPGGGRNEQFF. The CDR3 nucleotides read TGTGCCAGCAGCCCCGGTGGCGGGAGAAATGAGCAGTTCTTC. The chain recombines TRBV27 with TRBJ2-1; 7 bases agree with TRBD2. This CDR3 is 14 amino acids long. CDR1 is MNHEY and CDR2 is SMNVEV in the germline V gene (reference sequence). V dropped 6 bases and J dropped 7; count of bases not matched to a gene: 9.

The sample holds many counts of this clonotype. The chain couples TRBV2 to TRBJ2-1; 13 positions agree with TRBD2. Trimming at V came to 6 bases and at J to 4 bases, leaving 6 bases not matched to a gene. The germline CDR1 and CDR2 sequences are SNHLY and FYNNEI. CDR3 length: 16 amino acids. The CDR3 reads CASRGTSGAIYNEQFF. The CDR3 DNA follows: TGTGCCAGCAGGGGGACTAGCGGGGCCATTTACAATGAGCAGTTCTTC.

The gene calls are TRBV3-1 and TRBJ1-1; 12 nucleotides align to TRBD1. CDR3 length: 13 residues. Germline V gene lookup returns CDR1 LGHDT and CDR2 YNNKEL (reference sequence). With V trimmed by 4 bases and J by 11 bases, 5 bases remained unmatched. The CDR3 loop is CASSLPGQGAAFF. CDR3 sequence (DNA): TGTGCCAGCAGCCTCCCGGGACAGGGGGCGGCTTTCTTT.

In nucleotides, the CDR3 is TGTGCCAGCAGCATTAGAGGGCGCGAGCAGTTCTTC. Its protein product is CASSIRGREQFF. The chain recombines TRBV11-3 with TRBJ2-1; a weak D match, TRBD2 (5 bases). The CDR3 sequence is 12 residues long. Between the trimmed V and J ends, which lost 5 bases and 10 bases, there was a span of 12 bases. The V gene's germline CDR1 is SGHNT and CDR2 YENEEA. Supplemented by reference TRBV11-3 and TRBJ2-1, the full variable domain reads EAGVVQSPRYKIIEKKQPVAFWCNPISGHNTLYWYLQNLGQGPELLIRYENEEAVDDSQLPKDRFSAERLKGVDSTLKIQPAELGDSAVYLCASSIRGREQFFGPGTRLTVL.

This clonotype came up many times. This sequence joins TRBV6-6 and TRBJ1-1, with 8 positions matching TRBD1. The CDR3 totals 19 residues. V was clipped by 0 bases and J by 3 bases; unmatched bases: 15. From germline, CDR1 is MNHNY and CDR2 SVGAGI (reference sequence). Written as DNA, the CDR3 is TGTGCCAGCAGTTACTCACCGCGGCCAGGGGGCCTCGGGGACACTGAAGCTTTCTTT. Residues: CASSYSPRPGGLGDTEAFF.

Only a few counts were recorded for this clonotype. V gene TRBV7-2 combines with J gene TRBJ2-1, with D perhaps TRBD1 or TRBD2 (5 bases each). CDR3 size: 16 residues. With 4 bases removed from V and 8 bases from J, the gap between germline ends came to 21 bases. Germline CDR1 reads SGHTA; CDR2 reads FQGNSA. CDR3 bases: TGTGCCAGCAGCTCCGAGAGGGGCAAACCCCCACATGAGCAGTTCTTC. Protein: CASSSERGKPPHEQFF.

In the case of this clonotype: Relative to the germline gene, one junction end is altered; a read error may explain this. The chain recombines TRBV6-5 with TRBJ1-5; D is uncertain. The germline V gene encodes CDR1 MNHEY and CDR2 SVGAGI. The CDR3 extends over 14 amino acids. The CDR3 DNA is TGTGCCAGCAGTTACCGCGAGGGCAATCGGCCCCAGCATTTT. Residues: CASSYREGNRPQHF.

J is TRBJ1-2 and V is TRBV10-2, with TRBD1 as a possible D gene (6 bases). In germline, CDR1 is WSHSY, CDR2 SAAADI. This CDR3 is 14 amino acids long. Trimming shortened V by 6 bases and J by 1 base, and 12 bases separated the two germline ends. CDR3 nucleotide sequence: TGCGCCAGCAGCCCCGGACAGTATAACTATGGCTACACCTTC. Its protein is CASSPGQYNYGYTF.

The chain carries TRBV6-1 and TRBJ2-5; 7 bases line up with TRBD1. Germline V gene sequence: CDR1 MNHNS, CDR2 SASEGT. This CDR3 has 13 amino acids. CDR3 nucleotide sequence: TGTGCTTGTTCCCGGGACAGACAAGAGACCCAGTACTTC. Protein: CACSRDRQETQYF.